The text below deals with one T cell receptor (beta chain). Its target is unknown. Its ends do not fully match the called genes, so a read error is possible. These data are taken from a study of T cell clones after liver transplantation. General observations from the study: Small, mixed patient groups and varying post-transplant times limit these conclusions. Donor-reactive sequences fell more than third party-reactive ones, suggesting partial deletion.

Sequenced by immunoSEQ multiplex PCR; TCRdb stores in-frame clones only, minus some. The sample lists roughly 49,000 clones, about 67% occurring once. Germline loops: CDR1 SGHVS, CDR2 FQNEAQ. The CDR3 totals 14 residues. The sequencing used CD4+ T cells from blood, collected around 54 months after liver transplant. This sequence originates from a human patient who received a liver transplant. Certain T cells may be donor cells from the graft. The chain joins TRBV7-8 to TRBJ2-7; 7 bases agree with TRBD1. CDR3 loop: CASRLGTAYGEQYF. The CDR3 DNA reads TGTGCCAGCAGATTAGGGACAGCCTACGGCGAGCAGTACTTC.